This TCR beta chain was retrieved from a study of vaccination and CD4 T cells after COVID-19. Sequenced with the Oncomine TCR Beta short-read assay was DNA taken from cultured CD4+ T cells. TCRdb called the PCR reads again in MiXCR, with one record for every CDR3 protein. The sample includes 15,000 to 20,000 distinct CDR3 sequences, around 80% of them seen just once. CDR3 length: 18 residues. Germline CDR1 reads MNHEY; CDR2 reads SVGAGI. The trim removed 2 bases at V and 2 bases at J, leaving 11 bases unmatched. Turning to this clonotype: Its antigen is undetermined.

Treatment indicated: roughly 10-day PBMC culture with coronavirus spike peptide pools or control peptides (ViraFEST assay). The sample in question was CD4+ T cells from blood, cultured in vitro, obtained after SARS-CoV-2 vaccination. The clonotype originates from a human donor who received a COVID-19 vaccine. V and J are TRBV6-5 and TRBJ2-5; 10 positions agree with TRBD2. This CDR3 reads CASSYRFFSGGPQETQYF. In DNA form, the CDR3 reads TGTGCCAGCAGTTACAGGTTTTTTAGCGGGGGGCCACAAGAGACCCAGTACTTC.